Listed here are 11 T cell receptor beta chains from one sample, sequenced in a study of blood T cell repertoires in COVID-19. Sequencing used immunoSEQ multiplex PCR; TCRdb keeps in-frame clones, though not all of them. The table records under 250,000 clones, 87% of them present only once. Sequencing was carried out using PBMCs or T cells enriched from blood (not recorded which). The source is a woman in her 30s with acute COVID-19.

The J gene is TRBJ1-4, the V gene TRBV4-3; 12 nucleotides match TRBD1. CDR1 and CDR2 from the germline V gene are LGHNA and YSLEER. Trimming took 4 bases from V and 7 from J; bases not matched to a gene: 4. This CDR3 has 15 residues. The CDR3 spells CASSRDRGRGEKLFF. The DNA of the CDR3 is TGCGCCAGCAGCCGGGACAGGGGGCGGGGTGAAAAACTGTTTTTT.

This clone was seen a few times. The chain joins TRBV14 to TRBJ1-3; perhaps TRBD1 as D (5 bases). From germline, CDR1 is SGHDN and CDR2 FVKESK. Between the trimmed V and J ends, which lost 0 bases and 0 bases, there was a span of 15 bases. The CDR3 loop spans 18 amino acids. CDR3 in amino acids: CASSQDWMWDSSGNTIYF. The CDR3 DNA sequence: TGTGCCAGCAGCCAAGATTGGATGTGGGACTCCTCTGGAAACACCATATATTTT.

The chain carries TRBV18 and TRBJ2-7, with TRBD2 as a possible D gene (6 bases). Trimming pared 1 base from V and 2 bases from J, leaving 9 bases between. The CDR3 contains 14 residues. Germline V gives CDR1 KGHSH, CDR2 LQKENI. This CDR3 reads CASSPQGRTYEQYF. In nucleotides, the CDR3 is TGTGCCAGCTCACCACAGGGGAGGACCTACGAGCAGTACTTC. The full variable domain, its missing parts supplied by reference TRBV18 and TRBJ2-7, is NAGVMQNPRHLVRRRGQEARLRCSPMKGHSHVYWYRQLPEEGLKFMVYLQKENIIDESGMPKERFSAEFPKEGPSILRIQQVVRGDSAAYFCASSPQGRTYEQYFGPGTRLTVT.

The chain carries TRBV2 and TRBJ1-1, with 9 bases fitting TRBD1. CDR1 SNHLY and CDR2 FYNNEI come from the germline V gene. Trimming cost V 8 bases and J 4 bases; bases outside gene matches: 11. The CDR3 runs 15 residues. CDR3 amino acids: CASFLGTGRSTEAFF. The CDR3 DNA sequence: TGTGCCAGCTTCCTTGGGACAGGGCGTTCCACTGAAGCTTTCTTT.

The chain combines TRBV4-3 with TRBJ2-3; TRBD2 matches 8 bases. The trim removed 1 base at V and 8 bases at J, leaving 14 bases unmatched. This CDR3 region has 17 residues. Per the germline V gene, CDR1 is LGHNA and CDR2 is YSLEER. Here the CDR3 reads CASSQVSSGTRRSTQYF. The CDR3 DNA is TGCGCCAGCAGCCAAGTATCTTCCGGGACTAGGAGGAGTACGCAGTATTTT.

V usage is TRBV5-1 and J usage is TRBJ2-2; 7 bases align to TRBD1. The CDR3 runs 16 residues. The germline V gene has CDR1 SGHRS and CDR2 YFSETQ. V was clipped by 0 bases and J by 2 bases; unmatched bases: 4. The CDR3 sequence is CASSLARQGNTGELFF. The CDR3 bases are TGCGCCAGCAGCTTGGCCAGACAGGGTAACACCGGGGAGCTGTTTTTT.

The rearrangement links TRBV7-2 to TRBJ2-3; 10 positions match TRBD2. CDR1 and CDR2 from the germline V gene are SGHTA and FQGNSA. The CDR3 runs to 16 residues. Unmatched junction bases numbered 9, after V lost 6 bases and J lost 3 bases. CDR3 region: CASRSSGGVGTDTQYF. DNA of the CDR3: TGTGCCAGCAGATCGAGCGGGGGGGTTGGGACAGATACGCAGTATTTT.

This chain links TRBV11-2 with TRBJ1-4; D not resolved. The V gene's germline CDR1 is SGHAT and CDR2 FQNNGV. Trimming shortened V by 2 bases and J by 8 bases, and 3 bases separated the two germline ends. The CDR3 length is 11 residues. This chain's CDR3 is CASSLQEKLFF. CDR3 coding DNA: TGTGCCAGCAGCTTACAGGAAAAACTGTTTTTT.

The V and J genes are TRBV5-5 and TRBJ1-2; TRBD1 aligns across 10 bases. Germline assignment: CDR1 SGHKS and CDR2 YYEKEE (reference sequence). The junction had 8 bases not matched to a gene; V was cut back by 4 bases and J by 5 bases. There are 15 residues in the CDR3. CDR3: CASSIGQGEWYGYTF. As DNA, the CDR3 is TGTGCCAGCAGCATTGGACAGGGGGAGTGGTATGGCTACACCTTC.

The genes are TRBV19 and TRBJ2-2; 8 bases are a match to TRBD2. CDR3 length equals 14 residues. The ends lost 5 bases at V and 4 bases at J; junction bases unmatched: 3. Per the germline V gene, CDR1 is LNHDA and CDR2 is SQIVND (reference sequence). The CDR3 sequence: CASSHLAGTGELFF. The CDR3 bases are TGTGCCAGTAGTCACCTAGCGGGCACCGGGGAGCTGTTTTTT.

The CDR3 region is CAIPSLTLHF. The CDR3 DNA reads as TGCGCCATCCCGAGTTTAACCCTCCACTTT. The chain employs TRBV10-1 and TRBJ1-6; D is ambiguous. The V gene lost 10 bases and the J gene lost 14 bases, with 12 bases spanning the gap. Per germline, CDR1 WNHNN and CDR2 SYGVQD (reference sequence). CDR3 length equals 10 residues.